This T cell receptor beta chain was observed in a study of metastatic and nonmetastatic thyroid tumors. Background on the study: Peripheral blood and tumor or nodule samples from malignant and benign thyroid patients were compared.

TCRdb re-called the PCR reads via MiXCR. This table has about 7,700 clones, just under 30% appearing once. Trimming took 5 bases from V and 5 from J; bases not matched to a gene: 4. Germline CDR1 and CDR2: MRHNA and SNTAGT. The CDR3 is 13 residues long. No patient had received any treatment before thyroid surgery. This clone was counted ten times or more. The sequencing sample was made of tumor tissue. The TCR originated in a female donor with papillary thyroid cancer or a benign thyroid nodule (not recorded which). Some clones in this sample may be carry-over from other donors' samples. This rearrangement joins TRBV6-4 to TRBJ2-5, with 8 bases matching TRBD2. The chain's CDR3 is CASSSGSGETQYF. DNA for the CDR3: TGTGCCAGCAGTAGCGGGAGTGGGGAGACCCAGTACTTC.